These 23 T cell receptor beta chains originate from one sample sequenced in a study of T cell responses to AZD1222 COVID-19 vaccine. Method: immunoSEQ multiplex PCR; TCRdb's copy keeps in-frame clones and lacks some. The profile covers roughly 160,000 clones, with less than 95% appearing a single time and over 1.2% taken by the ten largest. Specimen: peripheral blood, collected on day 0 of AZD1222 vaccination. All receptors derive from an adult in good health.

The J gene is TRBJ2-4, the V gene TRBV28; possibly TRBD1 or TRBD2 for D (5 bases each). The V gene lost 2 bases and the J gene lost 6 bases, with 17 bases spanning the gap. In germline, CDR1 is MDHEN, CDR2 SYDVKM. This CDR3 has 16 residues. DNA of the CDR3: TGTGCCAGCAGTTTAGGGGGAGTCGGAGGTCGAAACATTCAGTACTTC. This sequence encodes CASSLGGVGGRNIQYF.

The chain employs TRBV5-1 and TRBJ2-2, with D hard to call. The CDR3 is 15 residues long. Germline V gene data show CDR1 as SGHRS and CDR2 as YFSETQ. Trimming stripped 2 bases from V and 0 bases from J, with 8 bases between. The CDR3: CASSLSQPNTGELFF. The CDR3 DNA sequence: TGCGCCAGCAGCTTATCACAGCCGAACACCGGGGAGCTGTTTTTT.

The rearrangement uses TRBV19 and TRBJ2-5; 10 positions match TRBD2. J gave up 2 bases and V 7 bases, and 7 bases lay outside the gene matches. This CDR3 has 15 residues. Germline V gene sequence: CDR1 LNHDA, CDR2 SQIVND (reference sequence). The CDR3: CASMVASGRQETQYF. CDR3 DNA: TGTGCCAGTATGGTCGCTAGCGGGAGACAAGAGACCCAGTACTTC.

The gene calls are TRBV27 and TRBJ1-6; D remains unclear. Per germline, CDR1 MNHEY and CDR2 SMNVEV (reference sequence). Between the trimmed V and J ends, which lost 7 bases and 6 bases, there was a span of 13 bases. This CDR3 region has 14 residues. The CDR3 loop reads CASTLAGFNSPLHF. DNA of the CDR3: TGTGCCAGCACCTTGGCAGGTTTTAATTCACCCCTCCACTTT.

CDR3: CASSFTPGSGYTF. In nucleotides, the CDR3 is TGTGCCAGCAGTTTCACGCCGGGCAGTGGCTACACCTTC. The V and J genes are TRBV27 and TRBJ1-2; D gene uncertain. CDR1 is MNHEY and CDR2 is SMNVEV in the germline V gene (reference sequence). Trimming left V 3 bases short and J 7 bases short, with 12 bases between. This CDR3 contains 13 residues.

CDR3 amino acids: CASSQDLGRNSNQPQHF. The CDR3 nucleotides are TGTGCCAGCAGCCAAGATCTTGGGCGCAATAGCAATCAGCCCCAGCATTTT. This chain joins TRBV4-2 and TRBJ1-5; D is ambiguous. Germline-derived CDR1 and CDR2 are LGHNA and YNFKEQ. V lost 0 bases to trimming and J lost 0 bases, with 12 bases between them. The CDR3 consists of 17 residues.

DNA of the CDR3: TGCGCCAGCAGCCCCAGGGGGCCTGGAAACACCATATATTTT. It specifies CASSPRGPGNTIYF. The chain joins TRBV4-3 to TRBJ1-3; 8 bases match TRBD1. Trimming removed 4 bases from V and 2 bases from J; junction bases left unmatched: 1. Germline CDR1 and CDR2: LGHNA and YSLEER. CDR3 length: 14 residues.

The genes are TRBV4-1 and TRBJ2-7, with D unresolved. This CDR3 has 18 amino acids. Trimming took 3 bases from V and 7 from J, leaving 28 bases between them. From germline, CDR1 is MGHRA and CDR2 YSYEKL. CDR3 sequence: CASSHRSPRGRNFGEQYF. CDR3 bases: TGCGCCAGCAGCCATAGATCTCCCCGAGGACGGAATTTTGGGGAGCAGTACTTC.

CDR3 residues: CASSVGGSVGYGYTF. The DNA of the CDR3 is TGTGCCAGCAGCGTAGGTGGCAGCGTTGGCTATGGCTACACCTTC. The chain combines TRBV9 with TRBJ1-2; D is unresolved. Germline CDR1 reads SGDLS; CDR2 reads YYNGEE. The CDR3 has 15 amino acids. Between the trimmed V and J ends, which lost 0 bases and 4 bases, there was a span of 13 bases.

CDR3: CASSRQPDNSPLHF. In DNA form, the CDR3 reads TGTGCCAGCAGCCGACAGCCCGATAATTCACCCCTCCACTTT. The chain uses TRBV11-2 and TRBJ1-6; D perhaps matches TRBD1 (5 bases). Trimming left V 5 bases short and J 5 bases short, with 10 bases between. The germline gives CDR1 SGHAT, CDR2 FQNNGV. CDR3 length: 14 residues.

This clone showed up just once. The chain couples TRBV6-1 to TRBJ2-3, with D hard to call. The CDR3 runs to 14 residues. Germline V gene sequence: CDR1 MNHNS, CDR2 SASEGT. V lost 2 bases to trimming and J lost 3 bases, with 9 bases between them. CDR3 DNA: TGTGCCAGCAGTGAACGGGCAACTACAGATACGCAGTATTTT. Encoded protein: CASSERATTDTQYF.

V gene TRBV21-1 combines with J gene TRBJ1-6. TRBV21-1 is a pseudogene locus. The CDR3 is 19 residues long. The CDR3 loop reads CASSNRTINRINGDSPLHF. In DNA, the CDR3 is TGTGCCAGCAGCAACCGTACTATCAACAGAATTAATGGGGATTCACCCCTCCACTTT.

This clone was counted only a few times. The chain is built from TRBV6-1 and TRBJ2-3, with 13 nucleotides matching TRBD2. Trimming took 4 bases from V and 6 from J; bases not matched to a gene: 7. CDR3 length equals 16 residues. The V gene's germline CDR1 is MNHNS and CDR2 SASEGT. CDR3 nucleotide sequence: TGTGCCAGCAGTGCCCGACTAGCGGGGGGTAGGGATACGCAGTATTTT. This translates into CASSARLAGGRDTQYF.

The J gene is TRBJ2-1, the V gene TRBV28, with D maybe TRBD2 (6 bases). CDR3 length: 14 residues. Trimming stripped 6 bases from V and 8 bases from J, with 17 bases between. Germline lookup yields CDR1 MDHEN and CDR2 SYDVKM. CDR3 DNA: TGTGCCAGCAGAGCCCTTCTTCCGGGGGATGAGCAGTTCTTC. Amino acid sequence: CASRALLPGDEQFF. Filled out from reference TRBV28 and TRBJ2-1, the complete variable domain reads DVKVTQSSRYLVKRTGEKVFLECVQDMDHENMFWYRQDPGLGLRLIYFSYDVKMKEKGDIPEGYSVSREKKERFSLILESASTNQTSMYLCASRALLPGDEQFFGPGTRLTVL.

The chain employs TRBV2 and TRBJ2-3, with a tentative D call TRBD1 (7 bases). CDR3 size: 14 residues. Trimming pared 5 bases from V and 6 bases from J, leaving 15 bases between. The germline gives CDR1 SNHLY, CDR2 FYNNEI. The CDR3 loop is CASSNQGGHDTQYF. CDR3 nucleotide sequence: TGTGCCAGCAGTAATCAGGGGGGCCACGATACGCAGTATTTT. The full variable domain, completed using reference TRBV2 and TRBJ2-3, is EPEVTQTPSHQVTQMGQEVILRCVPISNHLYFYWYRQILGQKVEFLVSFYNNEISEKSEIFDDQFSVERPDGSNFTLKIRSTKLEDSAMYFCASSNQGGHDTQYFGPGTRLTVL.

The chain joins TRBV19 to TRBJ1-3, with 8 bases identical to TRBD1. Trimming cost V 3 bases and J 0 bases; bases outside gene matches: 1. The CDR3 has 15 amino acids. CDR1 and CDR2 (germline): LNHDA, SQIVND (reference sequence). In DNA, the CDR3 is TGTGCCAGTAGTATGGACAGGGACTCTGGAAACACCATATATTTT. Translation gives CASSMDRDSGNTIYF.

The CDR3 coding sequence is TGTGCCAGCAGTGACGATGCGGACAGGGGGTTCGAGCAGTACTTC. Protein: CASSDDADRGFEQYF. The rearrangement uses TRBV6-1 and TRBJ2-7; 10 nucleotides align to TRBD1. The germline gives CDR1 MNHNS, CDR2 SASEGT. V lost 3 bases to trimming and J lost 6 bases; unmatched junction nucleotides: 8. The CDR3 contains 15 residues.

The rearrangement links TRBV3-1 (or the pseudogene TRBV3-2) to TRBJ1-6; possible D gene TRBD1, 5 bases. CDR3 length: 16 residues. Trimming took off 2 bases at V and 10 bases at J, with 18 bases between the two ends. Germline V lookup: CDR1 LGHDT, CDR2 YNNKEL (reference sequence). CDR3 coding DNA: TGTGCCAGCAGCCAATTACCGGGGGGGGTTGGATCACCCCTCCACTTT. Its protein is CASSQLPGGVGSPLHF.

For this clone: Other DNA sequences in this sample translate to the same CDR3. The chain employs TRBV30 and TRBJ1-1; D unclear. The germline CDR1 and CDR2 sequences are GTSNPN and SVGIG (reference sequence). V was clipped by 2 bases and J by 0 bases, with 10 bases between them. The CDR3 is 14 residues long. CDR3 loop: CAWSRTGLNTEAFF. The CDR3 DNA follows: TGTGCCTGGAGTCGAACCGGACTGAACACTGAAGCTTTCTTT.

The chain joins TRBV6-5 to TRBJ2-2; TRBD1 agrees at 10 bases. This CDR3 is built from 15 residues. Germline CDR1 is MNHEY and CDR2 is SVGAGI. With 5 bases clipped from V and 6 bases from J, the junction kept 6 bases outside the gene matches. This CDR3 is CASSNPGQGAGELFF. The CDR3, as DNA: TGTGCCAGCAGTAACCCCGGACAGGGGGCCGGGGAGCTGTTTTTT.

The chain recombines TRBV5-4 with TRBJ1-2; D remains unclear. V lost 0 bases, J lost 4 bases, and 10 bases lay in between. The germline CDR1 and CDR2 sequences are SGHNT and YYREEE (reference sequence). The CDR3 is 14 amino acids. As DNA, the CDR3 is TGTGCCAGCAGCTTGGCCTGGCAACGCTATGGCTACACCTTC. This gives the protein CASSLAWQRYGYTF.

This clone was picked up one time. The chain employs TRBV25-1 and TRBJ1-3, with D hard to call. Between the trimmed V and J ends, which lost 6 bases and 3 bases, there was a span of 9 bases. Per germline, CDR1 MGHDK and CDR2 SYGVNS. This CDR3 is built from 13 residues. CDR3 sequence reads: CASRGWNGNTIYF. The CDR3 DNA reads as TGTGCCAGCAGGGGTTGGAATGGAAACACCATATATTTT.

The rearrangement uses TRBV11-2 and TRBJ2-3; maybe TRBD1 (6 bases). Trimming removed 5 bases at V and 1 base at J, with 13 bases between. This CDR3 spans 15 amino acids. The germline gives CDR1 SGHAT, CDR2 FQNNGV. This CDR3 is CASSSNRDRTDTQYF. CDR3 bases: TGTGCCAGCAGCAGTAACAGGGACCGCACAGATACGCAGTATTTT.